This TCR beta chain was obtained from a study of cytomegalovirus exposure and HLA in healthy donors. Study-wide results and caveats: It is likely that the observed cluster of highly shared sequence variants was a sequencing artifact.

PCR primers comprised 60 Vbeta and 13 Jbeta primers. The assay was immunoSEQ multiplex PCR, and TCRdb's table has in-frame clones only and misses some. The repertoire holds more than 75,000 clones, with approximately 79% as singletons. Turning to this clone: The antigen remains unidentified.

The CDR3 spans 15 residues. CDR1 is SNHLY, CDR2 FYNNEI, per germline. The trim removed 6 bases at V and 1 base at J, leaving 6 bases unmatched. The receptor was derived from a woman between 35 and 50 years old in good health and CMV-seronegative. Sequenced input: PBMCs. This rearrangement joins TRBV2 to TRBJ2-5; 9 nucleotides agree with TRBD2. CDR3 bases: TGTGCCAGCAGGACTAGCGGACAAACCCAAGAGACCCAGTACTTC. Protein product: CASRTSGQTQETQYF.